This T cell receptor (beta chain) was identified in a study of Ad26.COV2.S vaccination and SARS-CoV-2 variants. This CDR3 spans 17 amino acids. Trimming removed 5 bases from V and 0 bases from J; junction bases left unmatched: 4. Germline values: CDR1 SGHTA, CDR2 FQGNSA. Assay used: immunoSEQ multiplex PCR; TCRdb lists only in-frame clones, some missing. In the table there are some 420,000 clones, more than 75% of which are singletons. Regarding treatment: about 20 received Ad26.COV2.S at low or high dose, single or two shots; 5 received placebo; per-sample allocation not given. Sampling happened 63 days after the first vaccine or placebo injection. Vaccination employed an Ad26 vector expressing the Wuhan-strain SARS-CoV-2 spike.

The TCR comes from a person between 18 and 65 years old who received the Ad26.COV2.S COVID-19 vaccine or a placebo. The input for sequencing was peripheral blood, taken in a trial of Ad26.COV2.S vaccine versus placebo. This chain links TRBV7-2 with TRBJ2-1; TRBD2 matches at 13 bases. The CDR3 DNA follows: TGTGCCAGCAGCCGGACTAGCGGGGGCCGCTCCTACAATGAGCAGTTCTTC. It encodes CASSRTSGGRSYNEQFF.